A single sample gave rise to the 10 T cell receptor beta chains below, sequenced in a study of CD8 T cells in ankylosing spondylitis. One entry per CDR3 protein results from TCRdb running MiXCR on the 5' RACE reads. The data hold 350,000 to 400,000 distinct CDR3 sequences, with 20% to 25% observed a single time. Sequenced sample: blood, either unsorted or a sorted T cell fraction (not recorded which). Receptor source: a male donor with ankylosing spondylitis or in good health (not recorded which).

The chain employs TRBV7-8 and TRBJ2-5; D may be TRBD2 (7 bases). CDR3 length equals 16 residues. CDR1 is SGHVS, CDR2 FQNEAQ, per germline. Deletions cut 1 base from V and 3 bases from J, with 15 bases between. This CDR3 reads CASSLVGGLAEETQYF. The CDR3 DNA reads TGTGCCAGCAGCTTAGTTGGGGGCCTAGCGGAAGAGACCCAGTACTTC.

This clonotype has only a few counts. V is TRBV12-3 or TRBV12-4 and J is TRBJ2-7, with 8 bases that match TRBD1. Germline trimming cut 5 bases from V and 6 bases from J; bases unmatched to any gene: 12. The CDR3 length is 15 residues. CDR3 bases: TGTGCCAGCAGTCCCGGGTTCACCGACAGGGGCGAGCAGTACTTC. Protein product: CASSPGFTDRGEQYF.

This clonotype was counted a few times. V usage is TRBV2 and J usage is TRBJ1-1; D possibly corresponds to TRBD1 (5 bases). This CDR3 has 14 amino acids. Trimming took 3 bases from V and 4 from J, leaving 12 bases between them. Germline V lookup: CDR1 SNHLY, CDR2 FYNNEI. In DNA, the CDR3 is TGTGCCAGCAGTGAGGTGTGGGGCGGCACTGAAGCTTTCTTT. Encoded protein: CASSEVWGGTEAFF.

In its sample, this clonotype was seen a few times. This chain uses TRBV7-9 with TRBJ2-3; 8 nucleotides line up with TRBD2. The CDR3 is made up of 16 amino acids. Trimming removed 5 bases from V and 1 base from J; junction bases left unmatched: 8. The germline CDR1 and CDR2 sequences are SEHNR and FQNEAQ (reference sequence). This CDR3 is CASSNGTSWGTDTQYF. The CDR3 nucleotides read TGTGCCAGCAGCAACGGGACTAGTTGGGGCACAGATACGCAGTATTTT.

The chain joins TRBV11-2 to TRBJ1-1; possible D gene TRBD1, 5 bases. The V end lost 1 base, the J end lost 4 bases, and 16 bases lay between the germline ends. The germline CDR1 and CDR2 sequences are SGHAT and FQNNGV. The CDR3 is made up of 16 amino acids. CDR3 in amino acids: CASSLVRLGVGTEAFF. CDR3 nucleotide sequence: TGTGCCAGCAGCTTAGTGAGGTTGGGGGTTGGCACTGAAGCTTTCTTT.

The CDR3 protein is CASRDGDYNEQFF. The CDR3 DNA is TGTGCCAGCAGGGATGGGGACTACAATGAGCAGTTCTTC. The gene calls are TRBV12-3 or TRBV12-4 and TRBJ2-1; D is unresolved. Trimming left V 6 bases short and J 3 bases short, with 9 bases between. The CDR3 sequence is 13 residues long.

A few counts support this clonotype. The rearrangement joins TRBV20-1 to TRBJ2-1; D is unclear. V gave up 1 base and J gave up 1 base, with 2 bases separating them. This CDR3 contains 12 residues. The germline V gene encodes CDR1 DFQATT and CDR2 SNEGSKA (reference sequence). CDR3: CSARVSYNEQFF. The DNA of the CDR3 is TGCAGTGCTAGAGTTTCCTACAATGAGCAGTTCTTC.

This clonotype has ten or more counts. The chain has TRBV29-1 and TRBJ2-7; 7 nucleotides align to TRBD1. CDR3 length equals 16 residues. With 4 bases clipped from V and 0 bases from J, the junction kept 12 bases outside the gene matches. Germline values: CDR1 SQVTM, CDR2 ANQGSEA. CDR3 nucleotide sequence: TGCAGCGTTGTGGACTCTGGGACAGCCTACTCCTACGAGCAGTACTTC. The encoded protein is CSVVDSGTAYSYEQYF.

This clonotype was detected a few times. The chain employs TRBV3-1 and TRBJ2-3, with 11 nucleotides matching TRBD2. Germline CDR1 reads LGHDT; CDR2 reads YNNKEL (reference sequence). J was trimmed by 1 base and V by 4 bases; bases with no gene match: 4. The CDR3 extends over 16 amino acids. CDR3 DNA: TGTGCCAGCAGCCGGCTAGCGGGGGGCGGCACAGATACGCAGTATTTT. Protein: CASSRLAGGGTDTQYF.

The rearrangement links TRBV6-5 to TRBJ2-3; D may match TRBD1 or TRBD2 (5 bases each). The germline V gene encodes CDR1 MNHEY and CDR2 SVGAGI. Trimming took 0 bases from V and 3 from J, leaving 16 bases between them. This CDR3 is built from 17 residues. The CDR3 protein is CASSYSRGASSTDTQYF. CDR3 bases: TGTGCCAGCAGTTACTCGAGAGGGGCAAGTAGTACAGATACGCAGTATTTT.